These 24 T cell receptor beta chains were all obtained from the same sample, sequenced in a study of CD8 T cells in Susac syndrome. Reverse transcription used about 0.45 to 1 ug RNA and random hexamers. TCRdb independently ran MiXCR on the immunoSEQ multiplex PCR reads; one entry per CDR3 protein. The sample contains 140,000 to 150,000 distinct CDR3 sequences, 90% to 95% of which appear only once. Sequencing was performed on CD4+ T cells from PBMCs. The receptor set was obtained from a human donor with multiple sclerosis.

The CDR3 loop is CATSRGDGRNNEKLFF. The CDR3 DNA reads TGTGCCACCAGCAGAGGGGATGGGCGGAATAATGAAAAACTGTTTTTT. V is TRBV15 and J is TRBJ1-4; D ambiguous. The CDR3 is 16 residues long. Germline V CDR1 and CDR2: LNHNV, YYDKDF (reference sequence). Trimming took off 1 base at V and 4 bases at J, with 13 bases between the two ends. Filled out from reference TRBV15 and TRBJ1-4, the complete variable domain reads DAMVIQNPRYQVTQFGKPVTLSCSQTLNHNVMYWYQQKSSQAPKLLFHYYDKDFNNEADTPDNFQSRRPNTSFCFLDIRSPGLGDTAMYLCATSRGDGRNNEKLFFGSGTQLSVL.

This rearrangement joins TRBV13 to TRBJ1-2; D ambiguous. Germline assignment: CDR1 PRHDT and CDR2 FYEKMQ (reference sequence). V was cut by 0 bases and J by 5 bases, with 19 bases left in between. The CDR3 has 17 amino acids. CDR3: CASSLGSRRSTNYGYTF. CDR3 nucleotides: TGTGCCAGCAGCTTAGGAAGTCGTCGGAGTACGAATTATGGCTACACCTTC.

The chain combines TRBV7-2 with TRBJ2-3; unclear D gene. The CDR3 contains 13 residues. The ends were cut back, 5 bases at V and 4 bases at J, with 10 bases in the middle. Germline assignment: CDR1 SGHTA and CDR2 FQGNSA. The CDR3 nucleotides read TGTGCCAGCAGCGCGAATTCAGCAGATACGCAGTATTTT. Its translation: CASSANSADTQYF.

The J gene is TRBJ2-7, the V gene TRBV5-6, with 7 bases matching TRBD1. This CDR3 is built from 16 residues. Looked up from germline, CDR1 is SGHDT and CDR2 is YYEEEE. V gave up 0 bases and J gave up 3 bases; unmatched junction bases: 9. CDR3 protein: CASSLEGIWTGYEQYF. CDR3 sequence (DNA): TGTGCCAGCAGCTTGGAGGGTATATGGACAGGCTACGAGCAGTACTTC.

The V gene is TRBV12-3 or TRBV12-4, the J gene TRBJ1-3, with a tentative D call TRBD1 (5 bases). Trimming stripped 3 bases from V and 7 bases from J, with 13 bases between. This CDR3 is built from 14 residues. CDR3: CASSLGRVANTIYF. Here the CDR3 DNA reads TGTGCCAGCAGTTTGGGCAGGGTCGCGAACACCATATATTTT.

V usage is TRBV3-1 and J usage is TRBJ2-1; no clear D. Germline V lookup: CDR1 LGHDT, CDR2 YNNKEL (reference sequence). The V and J ends lost 4 bases and 0 bases respectively, with 13 bases between them. The CDR3 runs 16 residues. CDR3 nucleotides: TGTGCCAGCAGCCCTCGGGCTCCGAGCTCCTACAATGAGCAGTTCTTC. This encodes CASSPRAPSSYNEQFF.

This clonotype was observed a few times. The chain couples TRBV3-1 to TRBJ1-5; D is ambiguous. This CDR3 has 13 residues. With 3 bases removed from V and 4 bases from J, the gap between germline ends came to 7 bases. The V gene's germline CDR1 is LGHDT and CDR2 YNNKEL (reference sequence). The CDR3 DNA follows: TGTGCCAGCAGCCAGGGAGGGAATCAGCCCCAGCATTTT. It specifies CASSQGGNQPQHF.

The chain joins TRBV3-1 to TRBJ2-3, with TRBD2 as a possible D gene (6 bases). The germline V gene encodes CDR1 LGHDT and CDR2 YNNKEL (reference sequence). Trimming removed 3 bases at V and 4 bases at J, with 17 bases between. The CDR3 has 16 amino acids. This CDR3 reads CASSHHRLGTPDTQYF. CDR3 DNA sequence: TGTGCCAGCAGCCATCACCGTCTAGGGACTCCAGATACGCAGTATTTT.

V usage is TRBV30 and J usage is TRBJ2-7, with D perhaps matching TRBD1 or TRBD2 (6 bases each). V dropped 1 base and J dropped 3 bases, with 19 bases sitting between them. The length of the CDR3 is 16 residues. CDR1 is GTSNPN, CDR2 SVGIG, per germline (reference sequence). CDR3 in DNA: TGTGCCTGGAGTGGGAGGAAACAAGGGGGGATCTACGAGCAGTACTTC. Protein: CAWSGRKQGGIYEQYF.

The chain uses TRBV20-1 and TRBJ2-3; no firm D call. In germline, CDR1 is DFQATT, CDR2 SNEGSKA (reference sequence). V lost 6 bases to trimming and J lost 0 bases, with 10 bases between them. The CDR3 length is 13 residues. CDR3 coding DNA: TGCAGTGCACCACAGCCCAGCACAGATACGCAGTATTTT. Translation: CSAPQPSTDTQYF.

The rearrangement links TRBV20-1 to TRBJ2-5; D possibly matches TRBD1 or TRBD2 (5 bases each). The CDR3 loop spans 14 amino acids. Looked up from germline, CDR1 is DFQATT and CDR2 is SNEGSKA (reference sequence). Deletions cut 1 base from V and 5 bases from J, with 14 bases between. The CDR3 sequence: CSARVGLGDETQYF. The CDR3, as DNA: TGCAGTGCTAGAGTGGGGCTCGGGGATGAGACCCAGTACTTC.

The rearrangement uses TRBV2 and TRBJ2-7; 8 nucleotides align to TRBD1. CDR3 length: 15 residues. With 6 bases clipped from V and 0 bases from J, the junction kept 7 bases outside the gene matches. CDR1 SNHLY and CDR2 FYNNEI come from the germline V gene. CDR3 loop: CASRPTGTGSYEQYF. CDR3 DNA sequence: TGTGCCAGCAGGCCCACCGGGACAGGCTCCTACGAGCAGTACTTC. Complete variable domain (other parts from reference TRBV2 and TRBJ2-7): EPEVTQTPSHQVTQMGQEVILRCVPISNHLYFYWYRQILGQKVEFLVSFYNNEISEKSEIFDDQFSVERPDGSNFTLKIRSTKLEDSAMYFCASRPTGTGSYEQYFGPGTRLTVT.

The CDR3 here is CASSLTGAGDTQYF. CDR3 nucleotides: TGTGCCAGCAGCTTAACAGGGGCCGGAGATACGCAGTATTTT. J is TRBJ2-3 and V is TRBV7-2; 7 nucleotides align to TRBD1. V gave up 2 bases and J gave up 5 bases; unmatched junction bases: 4. Germline CDR1 SGHTA, CDR2 FQGNSA. The CDR3 contains 14 residues.

This clonotype appeared once. The V gene is TRBV7-9, the J gene TRBJ2-3, with D perhaps TRBD2 (5 bases). Germline V CDR1 and CDR2: SEHNR, FQNEAQ (reference sequence). The CDR3 is 15 amino acids. The ends were cut back, 5 bases at V and 6 bases at J, with 18 bases in the middle. As DNA, the CDR3 is TGTGCCAGCAGCCGGGGAGCGGCACGGCTGGATACGCAGTATTTT. As protein: CASSRGAARLDTQYF.

The V gene is TRBV29-1, the J gene TRBJ2-5, with 13 bases fitting TRBD2. The germline V gene has CDR1 SQVTM and CDR2 ANQGSEA. The CDR3 consists of 15 residues. The V segment lost 6 bases and the J segment 5 bases; nucleotides outside the gene matches: 9. In nucleotides, the CDR3 is TGCAGCGTCGGACTAGCGGGAGCTAGGGTGGAGACCCAGTACTTC. Protein: CSVGLAGARVETQYF.

This chain uses TRBV2 with TRBJ1-5, with a tentative D call TRBD1 (6 bases). Germline loops: CDR1 SNHLY, CDR2 FYNNEI. V was cut by 6 bases and J by 1 base, with 16 bases left in between. There are 16 residues in the CDR3. In nucleotides, the CDR3 is TGTGCCAGCAGATCGGAGCCGGGGGCGAGCAATCAGCCCCAGCATTTT. Its protein product is CASRSEPGASNQPQHF.

The chain employs TRBV2 and TRBJ2-5; D gene unclear. The CDR3 loop spans 14 amino acids. The V end lost 1 base, the J end lost 2 bases, and 8 bases lay between the germline ends. Germline CDR1 and CDR2: SNHLY and FYNNEI. The CDR3 sequence: CASSEGRPQETQYF. CDR3 bases: TGTGCCAGCAGTGAAGGGCGCCCGCAAGAGACCCAGTACTTC.

V usage is TRBV29-1 and J usage is TRBJ1-1; D is perhaps TRBD1 (5 bases). CDR1 is SQVTM and CDR2 is ANQGSEA in the germline V gene. Trimming took 6 bases from V and 5 from J, leaving 22 bases between them. The CDR3 runs to 15 residues. The CDR3 loop reads CSVGWDLGWNTEAFF. DNA for the CDR3: TGCAGCGTGGGATGGGACCTCGGATGGAATACTGAAGCTTTCTTT.

The chain combines TRBV29-1 with TRBJ1-3, with a weak D call TRBD1 (5 bases). V lost 5 bases, J lost 0 bases, and 11 bases lay in between. CDR1 is SQVTM, CDR2 ANQGSEA, per germline. The CDR3 runs 14 residues. CDR3 in amino acids: CSVWDRISGNTIYF. CDR3 in DNA: TGCAGCGTTTGGGACCGAATCTCTGGAAACACCATATATTTT.

This chain joins TRBV6-1 and TRBJ2-7; perhaps TRBD2 as D (6 bases). CDR3 size: 16 residues. V was trimmed by 6 bases and J by 1 base, leaving 19 bases between them. Germline V CDR1 and CDR2: MNHNS, SASEGT. In DNA, the CDR3 is TGTGCCAGCAGCCGCCGGGCGGGACTGAGGTCCTACGAGCAGTACTTC. Encoded protein: CASSRRAGLRSYEQYF.

V usage is TRBV20-1 and J usage is TRBJ2-4; 8 positions match TRBD1. Germline CDR1 reads DFQATT; CDR2 reads SNEGSKA (reference sequence). V gave up 6 bases and J gave up 6 bases; unmatched junction bases: 7. The CDR3 extends over 13 amino acids. As DNA, the CDR3 is TGCAGTGCCCGACGGCAGGGGGCAAACATTCAGTACTTC. Encoded protein: CSARRQGANIQYF.

The chain joins TRBV27 to TRBJ2-6, with no clear D. Trimming stripped 5 bases from V and 0 bases from J, with 11 bases between. This CDR3 has 16 amino acids. CDR1 MNHEY and CDR2 SMNVEV come from the germline V gene (reference sequence). The CDR3, as DNA: TGTGCCAGCAGTCCCCTCCTGGCCTCTGGGGCCAACGTCCTGACTTTC. It yields the protein CASSPLLASGANVLTF. Based on the CDR3 plus reference TRBV27 and TRBJ2-6, the full variable domain is EAQVTQNPRYLITVTGKKLTVTCSQNMNHEYMSWYRQDPGLGLRQIYYSMNVEVTDKGDVPEGYKVSRKEKRNFPLILESPSPNQTSLYFCASSPLLASGANVLTFGAGSRLTVL.

The chain combines TRBV9 with TRBJ2-7, with TRBD2 identical over 11 bases. The germline V gene has CDR1 SGDLS and CDR2 YYNGEE. The CDR3 is 16 amino acids. Trimming removed 0 bases from V and 5 bases from J; junction bases left unmatched: 7. The CDR3 DNA reads as TGTGCCAGCAGCGTAGCTACTAGCGGGAGTCTACACGAGCAGTACTTC. Translated, it gives CASSVATSGSLHEQYF. Using reference TRBV9 and TRBJ2-7 for the parts outside the CDR3, the full variable domain is DSGVTQTPKHLITATGQRVTLRCSPRSGDLSVYWYQQSLDQGLQFLIQYYNGEERAKGNILERFSAQQFPDLHSELNLSSLELGDSALYFCASSVATSGSLHEQYFGPGTRLTVT.

The chain combines TRBV3-1 with TRBJ2-1; maybe TRBD2 (5 bases). The CDR3 length is 14 residues. Germline V gives CDR1 LGHDT, CDR2 YNNKEL (reference sequence). CDR3 sequence (DNA): TGTGCTACCGCACCGGGAAGCTCCTACAATGAGCAGTTCTTC. Translating it yields CATAPGSSYNEQFF.